One and the same sample provided the 25 T cell receptor beta chains below, sequenced in a study of T cell responses to AZD1222 COVID-19 vaccine. TCRdb's copy holds only in-frame clones and misses some; the assay was immunoSEQ multiplex PCR. Among approximately 260,000 clones listed, 93% were seen once. Sample: peripheral blood, taken on day 0 of AZD1222 vaccination. The receptors were sampled from an adult in good health.

The gene calls are TRBV12-2 and TRBJ1-1. TRBV12-2 is shown as a pseudogene. This CDR3 comprises 13 residues. Here the CDR3 DNA reads TGTGCAAGTCGCTTAGCTTGTTACACTGAAGCTTTCTTT. Translation: CASRLACYTEAFF.

The J gene is TRBJ2-1, the V gene TRBV7-2; D ambiguous. Deletions cut 3 bases from V and 1 base from J, with 4 bases between. Germline loops: CDR1 SGHTA, CDR2 FQGNSA. The CDR3 extends over 13 amino acids. In nucleotides, the CDR3 is TGTGCCAGCAGCTTGTGGTCCTACAATGAGCAGTTCTTC. Translating it yields CASSLWSYNEQFF. Drawing the rest from reference TRBV7-2 and TRBJ2-1, the complete variable domain is GAGVSQSPSNKVTEKGKDVELRCDPISGHTALYWYRQSLGQGLEFLIYFQGNSAPDKSGLPSDRFSAERTGGSVSTLTIQRTQQEDSAVYLCASSLWSYNEQFFGPGTRLTVL.

The J gene is TRBJ1-3, the V gene TRBV5-1; the D gene is possibly TRBD1 (6 bases). Germline V CDR1 and CDR2: SGHRS, YFSETQ. V lost 4 bases and J 0 bases, leaving 17 bases between the germline ends. The CDR3 consists of 17 residues. The CDR3 nucleotides read TGCGCCAGCAGCCCGTCCCCGGGGGCTTACTCTGGAAACACCATATATTTT. Translated: CASSPSPGAYSGNTIYF.

This chain links TRBV9 with TRBJ2-3; 9 bases line up with TRBD2. The J segment lost 6 bases and the V segment lost 4 bases, leaving 9 bases of the junction unmatched. Germline CDR1 reads SGDLS; CDR2 reads YYNGEE. This CDR3 contains 15 residues. CDR3 DNA sequence: TGTGCCAGCAGCCCCTGGCGGGGGGGGTGGGATACGCAGTATTTT. This encodes CASSPWRGGWDTQYF.

This clone turned up a few times. This chain uses TRBV28 with TRBJ1-2; maybe TRBD1 (6 bases). V lost 5 bases and J lost 4, with 14 bases in between. Germline loops: CDR1 MDHEN, CDR2 SYDVKM. CDR3 length: 14 amino acids. The CDR3 DNA reads as TGTGCCAGCAGTCACGCAAGGGGGTCCTATGGCTACACCTTC. It yields the protein CASSHARGSYGYTF.

The gene calls are TRBV11-2 and TRBJ1-2; 7 bases are shared with TRBD1. Germline CDR1 SGHAT, CDR2 FQNNGV. Trimming removed 3 bases from V and 7 bases from J; junction bases left unmatched: 8. This CDR3 region has 14 residues. DNA of the CDR3: TGTGCCAGCAGCTTCGTCACAGGGGATGCTGGCTACACCTTC. Translation: CASSFVTGDAGYTF.

This clone was counted only a few times. V and J are TRBV27 and TRBJ1-2, with TRBD1 matching 7 bases. The CDR3 loop spans 14 amino acids. Germline CDR1 and CDR2: MNHEY and SMNVEV (reference sequence). Trimming at V came to 4 bases and at J to 4 bases, leaving 6 bases not matched to a gene. CDR3 protein: CASSSLDRAYGYTF. In nucleotides, the CDR3 is TGTGCCAGCAGTTCACTCGACAGGGCCTATGGCTACACCTTC.

The genes are TRBV6-5 and TRBJ2-7, with D possibly TRBD1 on 6 matching bases. Trimming stripped 0 bases from V and 2 bases from J, with 11 bases between. The CDR3 length is 15 residues. Per germline, CDR1 MNHEY and CDR2 SVGAGI. The CDR3 spells CASSYSSRGTYEQYF. In nucleotides, the CDR3 is TGTGCCAGCAGTTACTCGAGCAGGGGAACCTACGAGCAGTACTTC.

CDR3 protein: CASSLGGSNTGELFF. The CDR3 DNA is TGTGCCAGCAGCTTGGGCGGTAGCAACACCGGGGAGCTGTTTTTT. This chain connects TRBV5-6 to TRBJ2-2; no reliable D call. Per germline, CDR1 SGHDT and CDR2 YYEEEE. V lost 0 bases, J lost 2 bases, and 8 bases lay in between. The CDR3 extends over 15 amino acids. The variable domain in full, with the rest retrieved from reference TRBV5-6 and TRBJ2-2, is DAGVTQSPTHLIKTRGQQVTLRCSPKSGHDTVSWYQQALGQGPQFIFQYYEEEERQRGNFPDRFSGHQFPNYSSELNVNALLLGDSALYLCASSLGGSNTGELFFGEGSRLTVL.

This chain uses TRBV3-1 (or the pseudogene TRBV3-2) with TRBJ1-4; the match to TRBD1 covers 9 bases. The CDR3 runs 17 residues. With V trimmed by 1 base and J by 7 bases, 10 bases remained unmatched. Germline CDR1 and CDR2: LGHDT and YNNKEL (reference sequence). The CDR3 is CASSQAMGQGVSEKLFF. CDR3 nucleotide sequence: TGTGCCAGCAGCCAAGCGATGGGACAGGGTGTCAGTGAAAAACTGTTTTTT.

The V call is TRBV4-1, the J call TRBJ1-4; D not resolved. CDR1 and CDR2 (germline): MGHRA, YSYEKL. This CDR3 contains 12 residues. V was clipped by 4 bases and J by 10 bases, with 10 bases between them. The CDR3 loop reads CASSRNTGKLFF. In DNA, the CDR3 is TGCGCCAGCAGCCGCAACACGGGAAAACTGTTTTTT.

This sequence joins TRBV5-1 and TRBJ2-1; 7 bases align to TRBD2. Germline loops: CDR1 SGHRS, CDR2 YFSETQ. V was clipped by 4 bases and J by 8 bases; unmatched bases: 12. The CDR3 is 15 amino acids. In nucleotides, the CDR3 is TGCGCCAGCAGCACACGGACTAGAAGTCGCGATGAGCAGTTCTTC. Amino acid sequence: CASSTRTRSRDEQFF.

J is TRBJ2-1 and V is TRBV7-3; TRBD2 matches at 12 bases. Germline-derived CDR1 and CDR2 are SGHTA and FQGTGA. This CDR3 has 15 residues. Germline trimming cut 4 bases from V and 8 bases from J; bases unmatched to any gene: 6. CDR3 bases: TGTGCCAGCAGCTCAGGGACTAGCGGGCTCGATGAGCAGTTCTTC. Protein: CASSSGTSGLDEQFF.

V gene TRBV20-1 combines with J gene TRBJ2-5; D remains ambiguous. This CDR3 comprises 12 residues. Germline CDR1 DFQATT, CDR2 SNEGSKA (reference sequence). V lost 3 bases to trimming and J lost 3 bases, with 8 bases between them. CDR3 sequence: CSASVRKETQYF. CDR3 in DNA: TGCAGTGCTAGTGTCAGAAAAGAGACCCAGTACTTC.

This clone was counted between two and nine times. The chain joins TRBV7-9 to TRBJ1-5, with D possibly matching TRBD1 (6 bases). The V end was cut by 5 bases, the J end by 4 bases, with 12 bases between. The CDR3 runs to 14 residues. The V gene's germline CDR1 is SEHNR and CDR2 FQNEAQ (reference sequence). The CDR3 region has the DNA TGTGCCAGCAGCCCAGGGGCGGGGAATCAGCCCCAGCATTTT. Translated: CASSPGAGNQPQHF.

The chain uses TRBV5-1 and TRBJ2-5, with D possibly TRBD1 on 6 matching bases. The ends were cut back, 4 bases at V and 1 base at J, with 11 bases in the middle. Germline V lookup: CDR1 SGHRS, CDR2 YFSETQ. CDR3 length: 14 residues. The CDR3 DNA reads TGCGCCAGCAGCACTCGGACAGCCCAAGAGACCCAGTACTTC. The encoded protein is CASSTRTAQETQYF.

This clone was seen a handful of times. The CDR3 DNA is TGTGCCAGCAGTGAAGAACAGGGGGTTGGCTACACCTTC. Translated: CASSEEQGVGYTF. The genes are TRBV2 and TRBJ1-2; 8 bases agree with TRBD1. The germline CDR1 and CDR2 sequences are SNHLY and FYNNEI. The CDR3 sequence is 13 residues long. V was clipped by 1 base and J by 7 bases; unmatched bases: 2.

This chain joins TRBV28 and TRBJ1-4; D is perhaps TRBD1 (6 bases). V gave up 7 bases and J gave up 2 bases, with 17 bases separating them. This CDR3 spans 16 amino acids. Per germline, CDR1 MDHEN and CDR2 SYDVKM. CDR3 bases: TGTGCCAGCACTACATGGTTGCAGGGGACTAATGAAAAACTGTTTTTT. This gives the protein CASTTWLQGTNEKLFF.

This chain joins TRBV10-1 and TRBJ2-2; D uncertain. Trimming cost V 8 bases and J 0 bases, with 7 bases left between them. CDR3 length: 13 amino acids. Germline V lookup: CDR1 WNHNN, CDR2 SYGVQD (reference sequence). The CDR3 protein is CASGLANTGELFF. In nucleotides, the CDR3 is TGCGCCAGCGGCCTCGCGAACACCGGGGAGCTGTTTTTT.

The V gene is TRBV6-5, the J gene TRBJ1-5; D not certain. Per the germline V gene, CDR1 is MNHEY and CDR2 is SVGAGI. This CDR3 is 15 amino acids long. Trimming removed 4 bases at V and 0 bases at J, with 10 bases between. CDR3: CASSLTPGSNQPQHF. The CDR3, as DNA: TGTGCCAGCAGTTTGACTCCGGGTAGCAATCAGCCCCAGCATTTT.

This sequence joins TRBV9 and TRBJ1-2; D may be TRBD1 (6 bases). V was shortened by 3 bases and J by 2 bases, with 11 bases between the two germline ends. The germline gives CDR1 SGDLS, CDR2 YYNGEE. This CDR3 comprises 14 residues. DNA for the CDR3: TGTGCCAGCAGCGGGTATACAGGGAACTATGGCTACACCTTC. Its translation: CASSGYTGNYGYTF.

V usage is TRBV9 and J usage is TRBJ1-2, with a tentative D call TRBD1 (6 bases). Germline V gives CDR1 SGDLS, CDR2 YYNGEE. CDR3 length: 17 residues. Trimming shortened V by 3 bases and J by 2 bases, and 20 bases separated the two germline ends. The CDR3 loop is CASSAYSGGRVNYGYTF. Written as DNA, the CDR3 is TGTGCCAGCAGCGCCTATTCTGGGGGGCGGGTCAACTATGGCTACACCTTC.

The chain uses TRBV4-3 and TRBJ2-7, with 12 bases that match TRBD1. V lost 4 bases and J lost 2; bases outside the gene matches: 3. This CDR3 contains 15 residues. Germline lookup yields CDR1 LGHNA and CDR2 YSLEER. In DNA, the CDR3 is TGCGCCAGCAGCCCCGGGACAGGGGGCCCCTACGAGCAGTACTTC. Translating gives CASSPGTGGPYEQYF.

This rearrangement joins TRBV14 to TRBJ1-4, with 7 bases matching TRBD1. The junction had 9 bases not matched to a gene; V was cut back by 4 bases and J by 7 bases. CDR1 is SGHDN, CDR2 FVKESK, per germline. This CDR3 has 15 amino acids. Written as DNA, the CDR3 is TGTGCCAGCAGCCCTCGACAGGGTGTCGCTGAAAAACTGTTTTTT. Its protein is CASSPRQGVAEKLFF.

The chain uses TRBV5-1 and TRBJ2-7, with D uncertain. CDR1 and CDR2 (germline): SGHRS, YFSETQ. Deletions cut 0 bases from V and 2 bases from J, with 9 bases between. This CDR3 is built from 14 residues. CDR3 residues: CASSLDLGTYEQYF. CDR3 nucleotides: TGCGCCAGCAGCTTGGATTTGGGGACCTACGAGCAGTACTTC.